Shown below are 20 T cell receptor beta chains from a single sample sequenced in a study of low-dose radiotherapy and immunotherapy resistance in tumors. Specified time point: before trial treatment. TRAV- and TRBV-specific primers, spanning alpha and beta chains, primed first-strand cDNA. The TCRs were subjected to amplification over approximately 20 PCR cycles employing a constant-region primer in conjunction with a V-primer adapter. TCRdb reprocessed the reads via MiXCR and lists one record per CDR3 protein. Of about 60,000 distinct CDR3 sequences in the sample, approximately 25% were seen once. The source was PBMCs, collected before treatment. Every receptor here comes from a male donor with prostate cancer.

The table lists this clonotype with many counts. This chain links TRBV7-7 with TRBJ2-2; no firm D call. Trimming took 5 bases from V and 0 from J, leaving 13 bases between them. CDR3 length equals 16 residues. Germline V gene sequence: CDR1 SSHAT, CDR2 FNYEAQ (reference sequence). The CDR3 sequence: CASSPQAATNTGELFF. CDR3 bases: TGTGCCAGCAGCCCCCAGGCGGCAACGAACACCGGGGAGCTGTTTTTT.

The chain combines TRBV11-2 with TRBJ1-1; D is unresolved. The V end lost 3 bases, the J end lost 1 base, and 9 bases lay between the germline ends. This CDR3 region has 14 residues. Germline V CDR1 and CDR2: SGHAT, FQNNGV. CDR3 coding DNA: TGTGCCAGCAGCTTTTTAGGGTCGAACACTGAAGCTTTCTTT. This encodes CASSFLGSNTEAFF.

The chain has TRBV29-1 and TRBJ2-7; 10 nucleotides agree with TRBD2. Germline CDR1 reads SQVTM; CDR2 reads ANQGSEA. Trimming took 3 bases from V and 3 from J; bases not matched to a gene: 5. The CDR3 contains 14 residues. This CDR3 is CSVDGLAGVYEQYF. Written as DNA, the CDR3 is TGCAGCGTTGACGGCCTAGCGGGAGTCTACGAGCAGTACTTC.

In its sample, this clonotype was seen many times. The rearrangement links TRBV6-6 to TRBJ2-7; TRBD2 matches at 9 bases. The CDR3 runs 14 residues. Germline assignment: CDR1 MNHNY and CDR2 SVGAGI (reference sequence). Unmatched junction bases numbered 5, after V lost 6 bases and J lost 2 bases. This CDR3 is CASSLAGPTYEQYF. CDR3 nucleotide sequence: TGTGCCAGCAGCCTAGCGGGACCTACCTACGAGCAGTACTTC.

This clonotype was observed at least ten times. This sequence joins TRBV7-9 and TRBJ2-2; no clear D. V dropped 1 base and J dropped 9 bases, with 3 bases sitting between them. The CDR3 totals 11 residues. Germline V gene sequence: CDR1 SEHNR, CDR2 FQNEAQ (reference sequence). The CDR3 DNA sequence: TGTGCCAGCAGCTTAGACCGGGAGCTGTTTTTT. Translating gives CASSLDRELFF.

This clonotype occurred a few times. A single base is all that separates this from a far larger clone, so a read error is likely. CDR3 loop: CASRTGPEETQFF. CDR3 nucleotides: TGTGCCAGCAGAACCGGACCAGAAGAGACCCAGTTCTTC. The chain joins TRBV7-9 to TRBJ2-1; D not resolved. This CDR3 region has 13 residues. Trimming stripped 6 bases from V and 13 bases from J, with 19 bases between. Germline CDR1 SEHNR, CDR2 FQNEAQ (reference sequence).

The V and J genes are TRBV6-1 and TRBJ1-5, with D perhaps matching TRBD1 (6 bases). Trimming stripped 5 bases from V and 6 bases from J, with 17 bases between. The CDR3 loop spans 15 amino acids. Germline V CDR1 and CDR2: MNHNS, SASEGT. This chain's CDR3 is CASSYGTGGPQPQHF. CDR3 nucleotide sequence: TGTGCCAGCAGTTACGGGACGGGGGGCCCTCAGCCCCAGCATTTT.

Concerning this clonotype itself: The germline gene is not matched at one end of the junction; a read error may be the cause. The chain uses TRBV10-3 and TRBJ2-7; 12 nucleotides match TRBD1. The CDR3 runs to 15 residues. Germline V gene data show CDR1 as ENHRY and CDR2 as SYGVKD. CDR3 amino acids: CATNPGQGALYEQNF. The CDR3 region has the DNA TGTGCCACCAACCCGGGACAGGGGGCGCTCTACGAGCAGAACTTC.

As concerns this clonotype: One end of the junction is discordant with germline, which a read error may explain. This chain joins TRBV5-1 and TRBJ2-1; TRBD2 might be the D (6 bases). Per the germline V gene, CDR1 is SGHRS and CDR2 is YFSETQ. The CDR3 covers 13 residues. The CDR3 sequence: CASSLTSFNEQFF. In DNA, the CDR3 is TGTGCCAGCAGCTTGACTAGTTTCAATGAGCAGTTCTTC.

Only one count was recorded for this clonotype. The J gene is TRBJ2-3, the V gene TRBV7-3, with no clear D. V lost 2 bases and J 3 bases, leaving 6 bases between the germline ends. The CDR3 loop spans 13 amino acids. CDR1 and CDR2 from the germline V gene are SGHTA and FQGTGA. The CDR3 reads CASSLRRTDTQYF. CDR3 sequence (DNA): TGTGCCAGCAGCTTACGCCGAACAGATACGCAGTATTTT.

This clonotype was detected ten times or more. The rearrangement links TRBV20-1 to TRBJ2-7; possible D gene TRBD1, 6 bases. Per the germline V gene, CDR1 is DFQATT and CDR2 is SNEGSKA (reference sequence). This CDR3 is 14 amino acids long. The ends were cut back, 5 bases at V and 4 bases at J, with 18 bases in the middle. The CDR3 DNA is TGCAGTGCTCGAGGGGCCAGGGGACCTTACGAGCAGTACTTC. This codes for CSARGARGPYEQYF.

This chain links TRBV28 with TRBJ1-5, with TRBD1 as a possible D gene (5 bases). CDR3 size: 15 residues. V dropped 5 bases and J dropped 5 bases, with 16 bases sitting between them. Germline V gene sequence: CDR1 MDHEN, CDR2 SYDVKM. CDR3 protein: CASSNPGGGDQPQHF. The CDR3 DNA is TGTGCCAGCAGTAACCCGGGGGGGGGGGATCAGCCCCAGCATTTT.

There are many counts of this clonotype. DNA of the CDR3: TGCAGCGTTGGAAAACAGGGGGCGTCGGGGGCCAACGTCCTGACTTTC. It codes for CSVGKQGASGANVLTF. The chain links TRBV29-1 to TRBJ2-6; TRBD1 matches 9 bases. With V trimmed by 4 bases and J by 4 bases, 8 bases remained unmatched. From germline, CDR1 is SQVTM and CDR2 ANQGSEA. The CDR3 has 16 amino acids.

This clonotype was recorded at least ten times. V usage is TRBV20-1 and J usage is TRBJ2-3, with D tentatively TRBD1 (5 bases). Germline V gene lookup returns CDR1 DFQATT and CDR2 SNEGSKA (reference sequence). This CDR3 region has 13 residues. V was clipped by 5 bases and J by 2 bases, with 11 bases between them. The CDR3 region is CSAGHYTTDTQYF. CDR3 DNA sequence: TGCAGTGCTGGACATTACACCACAGATACGCAGTATTTT.

In its sample, this clonotype was seen many times. The chain uses TRBV10-3 and TRBJ2-5; 7 bases line up with TRBD2. The CDR3 length is 12 residues. V was clipped by 5 bases and J by 3 bases; unmatched bases: 0. Germline CDR1 ENHRY, CDR2 SYGVKD. The CDR3 protein is CAISRGEETQYF. The CDR3 bases are TGTGCCATCAGTCGGGGGGAAGAGACCCAGTACTTC.

In regard to this clonotype: One base away lies a much larger clone, so this may be a sequencing read error. The CDR3: CASSFSARLGEQFF. CDR3 bases: TGTGCCAGCAGCTTTTCGGCGCGATTAGGTGAGCAGTTCTTC. The chain joins TRBV7-9 to TRBJ2-1; D ambiguous. The CDR3 has 14 residues. The V gene lost 3 bases and the J gene lost 9 bases, with 15 bases spanning the gap. Germline V lookup: CDR1 SEHNR, CDR2 FQNEAQ (reference sequence).

In its sample, this clonotype was seen many times. This sequence joins TRBV29-1 and TRBJ1-5, with unresolved D. This CDR3 comprises 13 residues. Per germline, CDR1 SQVTM and CDR2 ANQGSEA. V was trimmed by 4 bases and J by 4 bases, leaving 11 bases between them. In nucleotides, the CDR3 is TGCAGCGTTGGGGTGGGTTTTAATCAGCCCCAGCATTTT. Translation: CSVGVGFNQPQHF. Combining the CDR3 with reference TRBV29-1 and TRBJ1-5 gives the whole variable domain SAVISQKPSRDICQRGTSLTIQCQVDSQVTMMFWYRQQPGQSLTLIATANQGSEATYESGFVIDKFPISRPNLTFSTLTVSNMSPEDSSIYLCSVGVGFNQPQHFGDGTRLSIL.

Worth noting for this clonotype: The limits of the CDR3 on the DNA are not certain, so only TCRdb's listed CDR3 is given. This sequence joins TRBV6-2 or TRBV6-3 and TRBJ2-2; the D segment call TRBD1 is taken from the table without a DNA check. 16 amino acids form the CDR3, both terminal residues included. Germline V gene lookup returns CDR1 MNHEY and CDR2 SVGEGT. The CDR3: CASSVALVGTGELFFF.

This clonotype appeared many times. The J gene is TRBJ2-2, the V gene TRBV5-1; D ambiguous. Germline V gives CDR1 SGHRS, CDR2 YFSETQ. Trimming stripped 3 bases from V and 5 bases from J, with 11 bases between. The CDR3 extends over 14 amino acids. CDR3 protein: CASSSEPGTGELFF. In DNA form, the CDR3 reads TGCGCCAGCAGCTCGGAGCCTGGGACCGGGGAGCTGTTTTTT.

V usage is TRBV6-2 or TRBV6-3 and J usage is TRBJ1-5; TRBD1 matches at 8 bases. Germline trimming cut 5 bases from V and 5 bases from J; bases unmatched to any gene: 8. The CDR3 has 15 amino acids. CDR1 is MNHEY and CDR2 is SVGEGT in the germline V gene. CDR3: CASSDGQGGYQPQHF. The CDR3 nucleotides read TGTGCCAGCAGTGATGGACAGGGTGGGTATCAGCCCCAGCATTTT.